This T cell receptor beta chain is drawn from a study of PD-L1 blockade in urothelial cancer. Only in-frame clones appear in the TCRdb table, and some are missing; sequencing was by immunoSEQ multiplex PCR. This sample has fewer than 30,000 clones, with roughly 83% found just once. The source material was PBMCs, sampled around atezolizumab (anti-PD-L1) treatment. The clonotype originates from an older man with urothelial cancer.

The CDR3 DNA is TGCGCCAGCAGCTTGAGACAGGGGAGTGAGCAGTTCTTC. Amino acids: CASSLRQGSEQFF. This chain links TRBV5-1 with TRBJ2-1, with 8 bases that match TRBD1. The CDR3 is 13 residues long. Trimming removed 1 base from V and 9 bases from J; junction bases left unmatched: 3. Germline V gene lookup returns CDR1 SGHRS and CDR2 YFSETQ.